The clone carrying this T cell receptor beta chain was recorded once. Its antigen is not known. This sample was included in a study of Ad26.COV2.S vaccination and SARS-CoV-2 variants. At the level of the study: A COV1001 Ad26.COV2.S trial-arm participant provided the sample.

Broader study findings: While placebo recipients had lower spike-specific TCR breadth, vaccine recipients had more. A substantial breadth of spike-specific CD8+ and CD4+ T cell responses after vaccination has been reported.

TCRdb keeps only in-frame clones here, not all; method: immunoSEQ multiplex PCR. The sample carries 350,000 to 550,000 clones, 89% recorded once. Treatment noted: 15 to 20 received Ad26.COV2.S at low or high dose, single or two shots; about 5 received placebo; per-sample allocation not given. Collection of samples fell on day 63 after the first vaccine or placebo injection. Vaccination used an Ad26 vector expressing Wuhan-strain SARS-CoV-2 spike. V shed 2 bases and J shed 1 base, with 6 bases lying between them. Per the germline V gene, CDR1 is SGHAT and CDR2 is FQNNGV. The CDR3 sequence is 13 residues long.

Sequencing was performed on peripheral blood, taken in a trial of Ad26.COV2.S vaccine versus placebo. This chain uses TRBV11-2 with TRBJ2-7; possible D gene TRBD1, 5 bases. This sequence was found in a person aged 18-65 years who received the Ad26.COV2.S COVID-19 vaccine or a placebo. CDR3 amino acids: CASSLQGSYEQYF. The DNA for the CDR3 is TGTGCCAGCAGCTTACAGGGTTCCTACGAGCAGTACTTC.